This T cell receptor (beta chain) appears in the sequencing data of a study of T cell changes during pregnancy in multiple sclerosis. Germline assignment: CDR1 SGHDT and CDR2 YYEEEE. V dropped 0 bases and J dropped 6 bases, with 4 bases sitting between them. The CDR3 has 12 amino acids. Sequenced by immunoSEQ multiplex PCR; TCRdb stores in-frame clones only, minus some. The sample includes over 70,000 clones, around 92% seen only once; the top ten take 2.5% to 3%. This rearrangement joins TRBV5-6 to TRBJ2-1; no reliable D call. The sequencing here drew on peripheral blood, taken in the third trimester of pregnancy. The origin of this receptor is a female donor in good health, enrolled as a control in a pregnancy study. The CDR3 loop is CASSLVLNEQFF. DNA of the CDR3: TGTGCCAGCAGCTTGGTCCTCAATGAGCAGTTCTTC. Looking up the rest from reference TRBV5-6 and TRBJ2-1 gives the full variable domain: DAGVTQSPTHLIKTRGQQVTLRCSPKSGHDTVSWYQQALGQGPQFIFQYYEEEERQRGNFPDRFSGHQFPNYSSELNVNALLLGDSALYLCASSLVLNEQFFGPGTRLTVL.